The following is a T cell receptor beta chain sequence with its context. The sample belongs to a study of neoadjuvant nivolumab and ipilimumab in lung cancer. Profiling relied on immunoSEQ multiplex PCR, and the TCRdb table lists in-frame clones only, not all of them. There are 25,000 or so clones in the sample; 65% to 85% occur only once, and 5% to 6.5% lies in the top ten. Germline loops: CDR1 SNHLY, CDR2 FYNNEI. V was shortened by 3 bases and J by 0 bases, with 11 bases between the two germline ends. The CDR3 is 16 residues long. The TCR was taken from an adult with non-small cell lung cancer. This sample comprised tumor tissue, obtained after neoadjuvant nivolumab, alone or with ipilimumab, at or shortly before surgery. V and J are TRBV2 and TRBJ2-2; D is unresolved. The CDR3 coding sequence is TGTGCCAGCAGTGACGGTCCAGGATCGAACACCGGGGAGCTGTTTTTT. It specifies CASSDGPGSNTGELFF.